The 26 T cell receptor beta chains given below trace back to one sample, sequenced in a study of technical replicates of blood from a handful of donors. The table came from immunoSEQ multiplex PCR; TCRdb's copy has only in-frame clones and leaves some out. The sample has fewer than 95,000 clones, around nine tenths seen once. The sample was T cells isolated from PBMCs. These receptors were collected from a human donor in good health.

The chain employs TRBV6-6 and TRBJ1-4; D perhaps matches TRBD1 (5 bases). Germline V CDR1 and CDR2: MNHNY, SVGAGI (reference sequence). The CDR3 is 14 amino acids. Trimming pared 4 bases from V and 13 bases from J, leaving 19 bases between. CDR3 sequence reads: CASSSTGTTNRLFF. The DNA of the CDR3 is TGTGCCAGCAGTTCCACCGGGACTACGAACAGACTGTTTTTT.

This chain connects TRBV11-2 to TRBJ2-7; 8 bases match TRBD1. The CDR3 consists of 14 residues. Germline lookup yields CDR1 SGHAT and CDR2 FQNNGV. V lost 6 bases and J lost 2; bases outside the gene matches: 6. The CDR3 spells CASSSGGRAYEQYF. The CDR3 DNA sequence: TGTGCCAGCAGTTCAGGGGGCCGGGCCTACGAGCAGTACTTC.

The genes are TRBV5-4 and TRBJ2-7; the match to TRBD1 covers 8 bases. J gave up 3 bases and V 4 bases, and 12 bases lay outside the gene matches. This CDR3 region has 16 residues. The germline V gene has CDR1 SGHNT and CDR2 YYREEE (reference sequence). The CDR3: CASSTPRAGQDYEQYF. DNA of the CDR3: TGTGCCAGCAGCACCCCCCGGGCGGGACAGGACTACGAGCAGTACTTC.

V is TRBV11-1 and J is TRBJ2-1; 10 bases line up with TRBD2. The V and J ends lost 2 bases and 7 bases, in that order; junction bases with no gene match: 8. This CDR3 has 16 amino acids. Germline-derived CDR1 and CDR2 are SGHAT and FQDESV (reference sequence). CDR3 coding DNA: TGTGCCAGCAGCTTAAAGGGGACTAGCGTAGATAATGAGCAGTTCTTC. Amino acid sequence: CASSLKGTSVDNEQFF.

This chain uses TRBV5-1 with TRBJ2-1; 11 bases are a match to TRBD2. CDR1 is SGHRS, CDR2 YFSETQ, per germline. The CDR3 totals 18 residues. V gave up 4 bases and J gave up 7 bases; unmatched junction bases: 16. CDR3 region: CASSAGLADSLRKNEQFF. CDR3 in DNA: TGCGCCAGCAGCGCGGGACTAGCGGATTCTTTAAGGAAAAATGAGCAGTTCTTC.

V and J are TRBV7-5 and TRBJ2-6; the table's D call TRBD1 went unverified against the DNA. TRBV7-5 is designated a pseudogene. The CDR3 length is 17 residues. The CDR3 spells CVRSQRDRARGANVLTF. The DNA of the CDR3 is TGTGTCAGAAGCCAGAGGGACAGGGCGAGAGGGGCCAACGTCCTGACTTTC.

J is TRBJ2-5 and V is TRBV6-5; 9 nucleotides line up with TRBD1. The CDR3 is 15 residues long. Germline lookup yields CDR1 MNHEY and CDR2 SVGAGI. V was pared by 5 bases and J by 5 bases, with 9 bases of the junction left unmatched. This CDR3 is CASSRGQGRGETQYF. CDR3 DNA: TGTGCCAGCAGTCGGGGACAGGGACGCGGTGAGACCCAGTACTTC.

The chain couples TRBV6-5 to TRBJ2-7; TRBD2 matches at 7 bases. The CDR3 is 15 residues long. With V trimmed by 2 bases and J by 5 bases, 9 bases remained unmatched. CDR1 is MNHEY, CDR2 SVGAGI, per germline. In DNA, the CDR3 is TGTGCCAGCAGTTACGGGTGGGAGGGTAGGAACGAGCAGTACTTC. The encoded protein is CASSYGWEGRNEQYF.

This sequence joins TRBV5-1 and TRBJ2-5; 9 bases fit TRBD1. The V gene end was trimmed by 7 bases and the J gene end by 4 bases; junction bases not matched to a gene: 2. CDR3 length: 12 amino acids. Germline loops: CDR1 SGHRS, CDR2 YFSETQ. The CDR3 loop reads CASGTGRETQYF. CDR3 coding DNA: TGCGCCAGCGGGACAGGGCGAGAGACCCAGTACTTC. Using reference TRBV5-1 and TRBJ2-5 for the parts outside the CDR3, the full variable domain is KAGVTQTPRYLIKTRGQQVTLSCSPISGHRSVSWYQQTPGQGLQFLFEYFSETQRNKGNFPGRFSGRQFSNSRSEMNVSTLELGDSALYLCASGTGRETQYFGPGTRLLVL.

The chain employs TRBV7-9 and TRBJ2-1, with TRBD1 matching 8 bases. Trimming removed 5 bases from V and 5 bases from J; junction bases left unmatched: 8. Germline loops: CDR1 SEHNR, CDR2 FQNEAQ (reference sequence). The CDR3 loop spans 15 amino acids. CDR3 nucleotides: TGTGCCAGCAGCCCGCCTAGGACAGGGCACAATGAGCAGTTCTTC. Amino acids: CASSPPRTGHNEQFF.

The chain carries TRBV4-1 and TRBJ2-7; D is undetermined. This CDR3 region has 13 residues. Germline loops: CDR1 MGHRA, CDR2 YSYEKL. V was trimmed by 0 bases and J by 4 bases, leaving 7 bases between them. The CDR3 is CASSQENGYEQYF. CDR3 nucleotide sequence: TGCGCCAGCAGCCAAGAAAACGGGTACGAGCAGTACTTC.

The CDR3 loop reads CASSLRSPGLSGQTQYF. CDR3 sequence (DNA): TGTGCCAGCAGCTTGCGGTCGCCGGGACTAAGCGGCCAGACCCAGTACTTC. The chain links TRBV7-2 to TRBJ2-5; 7 bases line up with TRBD2. This CDR3 is 17 amino acids long. The ends lost 3 bases at V and 6 bases at J; junction bases unmatched: 16. Per the germline V gene, CDR1 is SGHTA and CDR2 is FQGNSA.

The chain carries TRBV12-5 and TRBJ2-2; 8 bases are shared with TRBD2. Losses at the gene ends were 6 bases for V and 0 bases for J; bases not matched to a gene: 12. This CDR3 has 18 amino acids. Looked up from germline, CDR1 is LGHNT and CDR2 is FRNRAP. The CDR3 region has the DNA TGTGCTAGTGGACAGGGAACGACTAGCGAGCCGAACACCGGGGAGCTGTTTTTT. Its translation: CASGQGTTSEPNTGELFF.

The rearrangement uses TRBV5-1 and TRBJ2-5, with 8 bases that match TRBD1. The CDR3 is made up of 16 amino acids. With 0 bases clipped from V and 5 bases from J, the junction kept 9 bases outside the gene matches. CDR1 is SGHRS and CDR2 is YFSETQ in the germline V gene. This chain's CDR3 is CASSLAPGGDGETQYF. The CDR3 DNA is TGCGCCAGCAGCTTGGCCCCAGGGGGCGATGGGGAGACCCAGTACTTC.

The gene calls are TRBV29-1 and TRBJ2-3; 8 bases fit TRBD1. Germline CDR1 reads SQVTM; CDR2 reads ANQGSEA. V lost 4 bases to trimming and J lost 6 bases; unmatched junction nucleotides: 12. The CDR3 runs to 15 residues. The CDR3 nucleotides read TGCAGCGTTGGGGGCAGGGGGCGCCGCTCGGATACGCAGTATTTT. Its protein is CSVGGRGRRSDTQYF.

V is TRBV29-1 and J is TRBJ1-2; tentative D call: TRBD1 (5 bases). The CDR3 spans 14 residues. Germline V gene sequence: CDR1 SQVTM, CDR2 ANQGSEA. Trimming stripped 0 bases from V and 6 bases from J, with 14 bases between. The CDR3 is CSVEDRPRVDGYTF. The CDR3 coding sequence is TGCAGCGTTGAAGATCGACCCAGGGTTGATGGCTACACCTTC.

This rearrangement joins TRBV19 to TRBJ1-4, with TRBD1 identical over 9 bases. The CDR3 runs 16 residues. The V gene's germline CDR1 is LNHDA and CDR2 SQIVND (reference sequence). The J segment lost 3 bases and the V segment lost 5 bases, leaving 7 bases of the junction unmatched. The CDR3 sequence is CASSHRDRVPNEKLFF. CDR3 DNA sequence: TGTGCCAGTAGTCACCGGGACAGGGTTCCTAATGAAAAACTGTTTTTT.

The chain recombines TRBV5-5 with TRBJ1-2, with D unclear. The V end was cut by 3 bases, the J end by 2 bases, with 17 bases between. This CDR3 comprises 16 residues. Germline V CDR1 and CDR2: SGHKS, YYEKEE (reference sequence). CDR3 DNA sequence: TGTGCCAGCAGCTACCCGATCGCGGGGAGAAACTATGGCTACACCTTC. Its translation: CASSYPIAGRNYGYTF.

This clone was observed a single time. The V gene is TRBV5-1, the J gene TRBJ1-5, with 9 bases identical to TRBD1. V shed 3 bases, J shed 0 bases, and the junction held 7 bases outside the gene matches. Germline CDR1 reads SGHRS; CDR2 reads YFSETQ. This CDR3 spans 17 amino acids. CDR3: CASSSRTGDYSNQPQHF. The CDR3 region has the DNA TGCGCCAGCAGCTCGAGGACAGGGGATTATAGCAATCAGCCCCAGCATTTT.

CDR3 region: CASSPTHAGNQPQHF. CDR3 sequence (DNA): TGTGCCAGCAGCCCTACCCATGCGGGCAATCAGCCCCAGCATTTT. The chain carries TRBV28 and TRBJ1-5; D unclear. Germline V gives CDR1 MDHEN, CDR2 SYDVKM. The V gene lost 6 bases and the J gene lost 2 bases, with 14 bases spanning the gap. The CDR3 runs 15 residues.

This chain uses TRBV14 with TRBJ2-3, with D perhaps matching TRBD2 (6 bases). Between the trimmed V and J ends, which lost 1 base and 3 bases, there was a span of 14 bases. The CDR3 loop spans 16 amino acids. Germline CDR1 SGHDN, CDR2 FVKESK. The CDR3 reads CASSQGPGVRTDTQYF. CDR3 sequence (DNA): TGTGCCAGCAGCCAAGGTCCGGGAGTGCGGACAGATACGCAGTATTTT. The full variable domain, its missing parts supplied by reference TRBV14 and TRBJ2-3, is EAGVTQFPSHSVIEKGQTVTLRCDPISGHDNLYWYRRVMGKEIKFLLHFVKESKQDESGMPNNRFLAERTGGTYSTLKVQPAELEDSGVYFCASSQGPGVRTDTQYFGPGTRLTVL.

This clone turned up a few times. The chain joins TRBV4-1 to TRBJ1-5; weak D call: TRBD1 (5 bases). The germline CDR1 and CDR2 sequences are MGHRA and YSYEKL. The CDR3 consists of 14 residues. The V gene lost 0 bases and the J gene lost 4 bases, with 7 bases spanning the gap. The CDR3 spells CASSQDRGNQPQHF. The CDR3 DNA follows: TGCGCCAGCAGCCAAGATCGGGGGAATCAGCCCCAGCATTTT.

The genes are TRBV6-5 and TRBJ2-7, with D possibly being TRBD2 (6 bases). The CDR3 is made up of 15 amino acids. Trimming left V 5 bases short and J 3 bases short, with 17 bases between. Per germline, CDR1 MNHEY and CDR2 SVGAGI. The CDR3 DNA sequence: TGTGCCAGCAGTGCAGGAGGTAGCGGCTACTACGAGCAGTACTTC. The encoded protein is CASSAGGSGYYEQYF.

A single count supports this clone. The rearrangement uses TRBV11-2 and TRBJ2-2; D perhaps matches TRBD1 (5 bases). This CDR3 is 16 amino acids long. Germline values: CDR1 SGHAT, CDR2 FQNNGV. Trimming pared 3 bases from V and 2 bases from J, leaving 13 bases between. CDR3 in DNA: TGTGCCAGCAGCTTGATTAACAGGCCCAACACCGGGGAGCTGTTTTTT. It codes for CASSLINRPNTGELFF.

V usage is TRBV18 and J usage is TRBJ2-3, with no clear D. V dropped 0 bases and J dropped 0 bases, with 16 bases sitting between them. The CDR3 covers 18 residues. Germline V gene data show CDR1 as KGHSH and CDR2 as LQKENI. Here the CDR3 reads CASSPPWPDNPSTDTQYF. Here the CDR3 DNA reads TGTGCCAGCTCACCACCCTGGCCCGACAACCCTAGCACAGATACGCAGTATTTT.

This chain links TRBV10-3 with TRBJ1-2; TRBD1 matches at 7 bases. CDR1 ENHRY and CDR2 SYGVKD come from the germline V gene. This CDR3 is 13 amino acids long. The V gene end was trimmed by 6 bases and the J gene end by 5 bases; junction bases not matched to a gene: 6. The CDR3 DNA reads TGTGCCATCAGACCCGGACAGGCTTATGGCTACACCTTC. Amino acids: CAIRPGQAYGYTF.